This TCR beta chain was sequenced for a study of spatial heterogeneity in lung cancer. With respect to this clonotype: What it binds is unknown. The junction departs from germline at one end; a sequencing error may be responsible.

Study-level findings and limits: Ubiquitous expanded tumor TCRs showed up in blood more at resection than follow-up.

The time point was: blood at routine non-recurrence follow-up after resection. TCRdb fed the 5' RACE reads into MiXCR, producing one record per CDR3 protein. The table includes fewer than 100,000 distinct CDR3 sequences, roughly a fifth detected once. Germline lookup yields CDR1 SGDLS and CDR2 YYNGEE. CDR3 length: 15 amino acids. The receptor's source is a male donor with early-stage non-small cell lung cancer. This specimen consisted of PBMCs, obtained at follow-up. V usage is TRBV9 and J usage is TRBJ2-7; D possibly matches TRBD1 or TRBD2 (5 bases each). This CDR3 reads CARSGAGASSYEQYF. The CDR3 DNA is TGTGCCAGAAGCGGAGCCGGGGCTTCCTCCTACGAGCAGTACTTC.